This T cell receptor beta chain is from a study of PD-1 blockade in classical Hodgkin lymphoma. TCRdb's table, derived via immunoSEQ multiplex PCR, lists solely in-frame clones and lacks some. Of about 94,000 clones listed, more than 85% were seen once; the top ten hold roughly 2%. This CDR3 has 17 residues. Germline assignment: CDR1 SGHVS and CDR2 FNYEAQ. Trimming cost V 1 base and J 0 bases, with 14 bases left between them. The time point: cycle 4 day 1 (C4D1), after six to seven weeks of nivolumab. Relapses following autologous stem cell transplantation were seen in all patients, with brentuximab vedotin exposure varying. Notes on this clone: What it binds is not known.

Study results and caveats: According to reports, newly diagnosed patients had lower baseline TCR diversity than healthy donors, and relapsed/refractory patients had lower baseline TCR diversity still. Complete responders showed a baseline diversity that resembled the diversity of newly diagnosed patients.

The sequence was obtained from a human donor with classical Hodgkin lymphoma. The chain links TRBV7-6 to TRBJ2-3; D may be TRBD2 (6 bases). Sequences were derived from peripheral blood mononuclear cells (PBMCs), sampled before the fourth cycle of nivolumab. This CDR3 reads CASSLVGWGDSTDTQYF. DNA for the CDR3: TGTGCCAGCAGCTTAGTCGGGTGGGGGGACAGCACAGATACGCAGTATTTT.